This T cell receptor (beta chain) was identified in a study of T-cell reconstitution after alpha-beta-depleted transplantation in children. In this sample, this clonotype turned up a few times. The antigen is unknown. Molecular barcoding with unique molecular identifiers was used for the TCRbeta library. MiXCR was run by TCRdb on the PCR reads, yielding one entry per CDR3 protein. Of a few hundred thousand distinct CDR3 sequences listed, 10% to 15% are singletons. Study-wide points: After transplant, at about two months, alpha-beta T cells were reportedly derived from several hundred expanded graft clones. T cells produced anew were the main source of T-cell counts and diversity one year after transplant. Surviving recipient T cells and intrathymic progenitors accounted for some patients' high TCRbeta diversity at day 60.

The sequence derives from a male patient between 10 and 17 years old who had a stem cell transplant for acute myeloid leukemia, so the T cells may come from the graft donor. The starting material was PBMCs, mostly from graft donor cells, obtained 360 days after TCRalphabeta/CD19-depleted stem cell transplant.

The CDR3 protein is CAIRDTGNTEAFF. The DNA for the CDR3 is TGTGCCATCAGGGATACAGGGAACACTGAAGCTTTCTTT. The rearrangement links TRBV10-3 to TRBJ1-1, with D possibly being TRBD1 (5 bases). Germline CDR1 ENHRY, CDR2 SYGVKD. V lost 6 bases to trimming and J lost 1 base, with 9 bases between them. This CDR3 region has 13 residues.